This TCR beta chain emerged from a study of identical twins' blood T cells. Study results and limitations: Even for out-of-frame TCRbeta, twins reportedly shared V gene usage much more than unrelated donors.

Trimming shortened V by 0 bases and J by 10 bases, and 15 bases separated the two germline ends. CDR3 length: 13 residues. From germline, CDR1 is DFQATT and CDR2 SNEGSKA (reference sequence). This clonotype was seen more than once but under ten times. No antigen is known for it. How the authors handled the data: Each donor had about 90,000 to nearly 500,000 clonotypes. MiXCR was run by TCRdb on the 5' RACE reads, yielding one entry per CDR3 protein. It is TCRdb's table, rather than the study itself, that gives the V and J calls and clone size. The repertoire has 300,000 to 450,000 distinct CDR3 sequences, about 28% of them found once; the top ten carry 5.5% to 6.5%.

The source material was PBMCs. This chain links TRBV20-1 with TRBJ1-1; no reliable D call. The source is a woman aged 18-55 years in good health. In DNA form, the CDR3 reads TGCAGTGCTAGAGATCGGGAGGGTCTCGGAGCTTTCTTT. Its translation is CSARDREGLGAFF.